Presented here are 17 T cell receptor beta chains from one specimen sequenced in a study of blood T cell repertoires in COVID-19. The assay was immunoSEQ multiplex PCR, and TCRdb's table has in-frame clones only and misses some. The data contain some 200,000 clones, 80% to 90% of them singletons. Specimen: PBMCs or T cells enriched from blood (not recorded which). All receptors come from a woman between 18 and 29 years old who had recovered from COVID-19.

This chain links TRBV9 with TRBJ2-1; D might be TRBD1 (6 bases). Per the germline V gene, CDR1 is SGDLS and CDR2 is YYNGEE. V was shortened by 2 bases and J by 7 bases, with 19 bases between the two germline ends. This CDR3 region has 16 residues. Here the CDR3 reads CASSVSLTGLRNEQFF. CDR3 bases: TGTGCCAGCAGCGTGAGCCTTACAGGGCTTCGGAATGAGCAGTTCTTC.

This sequence joins TRBV5-1 and TRBJ2-3; D perhaps matches TRBD1 (6 bases). Deletions cut 1 base from V and 5 bases from J, with 11 bases between. The CDR3 is 14 residues long. Germline CDR1 SGHRS, CDR2 YFSETQ. As DNA, the CDR3 is TGCGCCAGCAGCTTGACAGGGTCCGTAGATACGCAGTATTTT. Translating gives CASSLTGSVDTQYF.

This clone was counted once. This chain uses TRBV7-9 with TRBJ2-7, with 9 bases aligning to TRBD1. Trimming removed 5 bases from V and 1 base from J; junction bases left unmatched: 3. Germline CDR1 reads SEHNR; CDR2 reads FQNEAQ (reference sequence). This CDR3 contains 14 residues. The CDR3 nucleotides are TGTGCCAGCAGCCGCGACAGGGGGTCCTACGAGCAGTACTTC. Translation: CASSRDRGSYEQYF.

The chain uses TRBV6-5 and TRBJ2-1, with 8 bases lining up with TRBD2. CDR3 length equals 14 residues. Losses at the gene ends were 3 bases for V and 7 bases for J; bases not matched to a gene: 5. CDR1 and CDR2 from the germline V gene are MNHEY and SVGAGI. For the CDR3, the DNA is TGTGCCAGCAGTTATAATGCGGGGGGAAATGAGCAGTTCTTC. Encoded protein: CASSYNAGGNEQFF.

The rearrangement links TRBV5-1 to TRBJ1-4, with 8 nucleotides matching TRBD1. The junction had 0 bases not matched to a gene; V was cut back by 0 bases and J by 2 bases. Per the germline V gene, CDR1 is SGHRS and CDR2 is YFSETQ. CDR3 size: 15 residues. CDR3 sequence reads: CASSLGQGTNEKLFF. The CDR3 DNA sequence: TGCGCCAGCAGCTTGGGACAGGGGACTAATGAAAAACTGTTTTTT. Drawing the rest from reference TRBV5-1 and TRBJ1-4, the complete variable domain is KAGVTQTPRYLIKTRGQQVTLSCSPISGHRSVSWYQQTPGQGLQFLFEYFSETQRNKGNFPGRFSGRQFSNSRSEMNVSTLELGDSALYLCASSLGQGTNEKLFFGSGTQLSVL.

The rearrangement links TRBV9 to TRBJ1-3; D ambiguous. Germline CDR1 reads SGDLS; CDR2 reads YYNGEE. V lost 0 bases and J 1 base, leaving 14 bases between the germline ends. The CDR3 sequence is 17 residues long. The CDR3 DNA reads TGTGCCAGCAGCGTAGCCACCCAACTTAAATCTGGAAACACCATATATTTT. Protein: CASSVATQLKSGNTIYF.

V gene TRBV19 combines with J gene TRBJ2-1, with 14 bases matching TRBD2. V was pared by 9 bases and J by 8 bases, with 6 bases of the junction left unmatched. The CDR3 consists of 14 residues. Germline-derived CDR1 and CDR2 are LNHDA and SQIVND (reference sequence). This CDR3 reads CASRTSGGFDEQFF. As DNA, the CDR3 is TGTGCCAGCAGGACTAGCGGGGGGTTCGATGAGCAGTTCTTC.

This CDR3 is CASSQEKLATNTGELFF. As DNA, the CDR3 is TGTGCCAGCAGCCAAGAAAAACTAGCCACCAACACCGGGGAGCTGTTTTTT. V gene TRBV3-1 (or the pseudogene TRBV3-2) combines with J gene TRBJ2-2, with D possibly being TRBD2 (6 bases). Germline V gives CDR1 LGHDT, CDR2 YNNKEL (reference sequence). The CDR3 spans 17 residues. The V and J ends lost 0 bases and 2 bases respectively, with 13 bases between them.

This rearrangement joins TRBV6-5 to TRBJ2-7; TRBD2 might be the D (6 bases). V was trimmed by 2 bases and J by 0 bases, leaving 11 bases between them. The CDR3 spans 15 residues. CDR1 and CDR2 from the germline V gene are MNHEY and SVGAGI. CDR3: CASSYRRRASYEQYF. The CDR3 DNA follows: TGTGCCAGCAGTTACCGTCGGAGGGCCTCCTACGAGCAGTACTTC.

The V call is TRBV5-1, the J call TRBJ1-1; D may be TRBD1 (5 bases). The CDR3 is made up of 13 amino acids. CDR1 SGHRS and CDR2 YFSETQ come from the germline V gene. Trimming cost V 0 bases and J 4 bases, with 7 bases left between them. The DNA for the CDR3 is TGCGCCAGCAGCTTGGCAGGGTCCACTGAAGCTTTCTTT. Translated: CASSLAGSTEAFF.

The J gene is TRBJ2-1, the V gene TRBV4-1; 9 bases fit TRBD2. The germline CDR1 and CDR2 sequences are MGHRA and YSYEKL. This CDR3 has 18 residues. The J segment lost 7 bases and the V segment lost 0 bases, leaving 13 bases of the junction unmatched. In DNA form, the CDR3 reads TGCGCCAGCAGCCAAGAATGGGAAGGCGGGGGGGCCAAAAATGAGCAGTTCTTC. Residues: CASSQEWEGGGAKNEQFF.

The chain joins TRBV6-1 to TRBJ1-1, with D tentatively TRBD1 (6 bases). Germline CDR1 MNHNS, CDR2 SASEGT. This CDR3 comprises 15 residues. Trimming took off 1 base at V and 4 bases at J, with 13 bases between the two ends. The CDR3 sequence: CASSEGEGESTEAFF. CDR3 DNA: TGTGCCAGCAGTGAAGGCGAGGGGGAAAGCACTGAAGCTTTCTTT.

The chain links TRBV27 to TRBJ2-7, with TRBD2 identical over 7 bases. V shed 2 bases, J shed 2 bases, and the junction held 3 bases outside the gene matches. Germline V gene sequence: CDR1 MNHEY, CDR2 SMNVEV (reference sequence). This CDR3 region has 14 residues. The CDR3 reads CASSLGGGAYEQYF. CDR3 sequence (DNA): TGTGCCAGCAGTTTAGGCGGGGGAGCCTACGAGCAGTACTTC.

The chain recombines TRBV7-9 with TRBJ2-5, with D tentatively TRBD2 (5 bases). The germline V and J ends were trimmed by 8 bases and 5 bases, with 12 bases remaining between them. Germline CDR1 SEHNR, CDR2 FQNEAQ (reference sequence). The CDR3 length is 12 residues. Written as DNA, the CDR3 is TGTGCCAGCGGGCGAGGGCCGGAGACCCAGTACTTC. Residues: CASGRGPETQYF.

The V gene is TRBV6-5, the J gene TRBJ1-2, with 8 bases aligning to TRBD1. Trimming at V came to 6 bases and at J to 8 bases, leaving 14 bases not matched to a gene. CDR1 MNHEY and CDR2 SVGAGI come from the germline V gene. The CDR3 is 15 amino acids. The CDR3 DNA reads as TGTGCCAGCAGCCCCCCGGGACAGGACGCGGGGGGCTACACCTTC. This sequence encodes CASSPPGQDAGGYTF.

V and J are TRBV24-1 and TRBJ1-5; no clear D. Per the germline V gene, CDR1 is KGHDR and CDR2 is SFDVKD. V shed 3 bases and J shed 4 bases, with 12 bases lying between them. The CDR3 covers 15 residues. CDR3: CATSDPFTPNQPQHF. The CDR3 bases are TGTGCCACCAGTGATCCCTTTACACCGAATCAGCCCCAGCATTTT.

The chain couples TRBV7-2 to TRBJ2-1; maybe TRBD2 (5 bases). CDR3 length: 13 amino acids. V lost 1 base and J 7 bases, leaving 8 bases between the germline ends. Germline CDR1 is SGHTA and CDR2 is FQGNSA. This chain's CDR3 is CASSLERDNEQFF. The CDR3 DNA is TGTGCCAGCAGCTTAGAGAGGGATAATGAGCAGTTCTTC.